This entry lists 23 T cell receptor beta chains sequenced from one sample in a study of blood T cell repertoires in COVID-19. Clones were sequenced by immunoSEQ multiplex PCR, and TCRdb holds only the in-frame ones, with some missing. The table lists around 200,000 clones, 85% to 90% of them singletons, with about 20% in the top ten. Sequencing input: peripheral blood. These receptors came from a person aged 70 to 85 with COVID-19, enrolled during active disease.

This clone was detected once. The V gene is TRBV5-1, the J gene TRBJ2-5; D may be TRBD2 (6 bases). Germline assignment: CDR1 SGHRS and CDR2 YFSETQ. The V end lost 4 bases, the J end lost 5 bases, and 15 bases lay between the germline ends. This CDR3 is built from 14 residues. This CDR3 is CASSLSGLWETQYF. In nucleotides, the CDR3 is TGCGCCAGCAGCCTATCGGGACTCTGGGAGACCCAGTACTTC.

CDR3 amino acids: CASSPQGSQRKLFF. Here the CDR3 DNA reads TGTGCCAGCAGTCCACAGGGGAGCCAACGGAAACTGTTTTTT. The chain is built from TRBV2 and TRBJ1-4, with TRBD1 matching over 7 bases. CDR3 length: 14 amino acids. Germline V gives CDR1 SNHLY, CDR2 FYNNEI. With 5 bases clipped from V and 11 bases from J, the junction kept 11 bases outside the gene matches.

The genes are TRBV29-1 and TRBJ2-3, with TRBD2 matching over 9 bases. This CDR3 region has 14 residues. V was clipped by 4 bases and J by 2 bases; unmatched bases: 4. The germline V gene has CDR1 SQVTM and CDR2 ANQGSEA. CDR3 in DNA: TGCAGCGTTGGCGGGACTAGCATCACAGATACGCAGTATTTT. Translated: CSVGGTSITDTQYF.

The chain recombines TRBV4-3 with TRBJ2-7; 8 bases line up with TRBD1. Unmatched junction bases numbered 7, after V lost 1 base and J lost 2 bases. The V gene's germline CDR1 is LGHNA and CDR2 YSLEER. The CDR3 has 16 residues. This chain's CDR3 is CASSQGLGTGAYEQYF. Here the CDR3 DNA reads TGCGCCAGCAGCCAAGGTCTTGGGACAGGAGCCTACGAGCAGTACTTC.

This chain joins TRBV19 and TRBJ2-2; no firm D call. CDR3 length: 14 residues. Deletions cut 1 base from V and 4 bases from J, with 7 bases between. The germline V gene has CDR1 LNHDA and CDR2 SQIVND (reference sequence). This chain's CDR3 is CASSIATGTGELFF. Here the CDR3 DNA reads TGTGCCAGTAGTATAGCTACTGGCACCGGGGAGCTGTTTTTT.

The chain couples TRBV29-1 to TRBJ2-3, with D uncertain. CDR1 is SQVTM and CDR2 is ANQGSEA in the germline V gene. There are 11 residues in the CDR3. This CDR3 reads CSATRTDTQYF. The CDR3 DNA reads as TGCAGTGCGACTCGGACAGATACGCAGTATTTT.

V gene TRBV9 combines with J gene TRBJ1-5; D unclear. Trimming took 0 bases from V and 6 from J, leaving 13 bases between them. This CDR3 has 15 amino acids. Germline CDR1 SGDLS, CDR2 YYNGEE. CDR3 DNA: TGTGCCAGCAGCGTAGGCGGTACTTCGGGTCAGCCCCAGCATTTT. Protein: CASSVGGTSGQPQHF.

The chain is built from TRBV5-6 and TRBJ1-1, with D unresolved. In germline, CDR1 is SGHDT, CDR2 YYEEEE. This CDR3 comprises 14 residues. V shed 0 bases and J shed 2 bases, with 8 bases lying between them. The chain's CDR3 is CASSLGRRNTEAFF. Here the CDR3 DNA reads TGTGCCAGCAGCTTGGGACGGAGAAACACTGAAGCTTTCTTT.

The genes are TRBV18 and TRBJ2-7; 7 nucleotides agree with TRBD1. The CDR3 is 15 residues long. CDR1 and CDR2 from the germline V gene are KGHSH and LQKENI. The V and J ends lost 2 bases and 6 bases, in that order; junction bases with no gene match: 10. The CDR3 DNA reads TGTGCCAGCTCACCAGTGACAGGGATTCGGCCCGAGCAGTACTTC. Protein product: CASSPVTGIRPEQYF.

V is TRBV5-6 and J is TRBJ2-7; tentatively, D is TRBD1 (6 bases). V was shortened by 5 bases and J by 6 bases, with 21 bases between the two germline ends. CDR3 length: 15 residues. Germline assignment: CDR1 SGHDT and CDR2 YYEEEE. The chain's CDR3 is CASRLQGYSLGEQYF. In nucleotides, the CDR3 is TGTGCCAGCAGGTTACAGGGATACTCCCTCGGCGAGCAGTACTTC.

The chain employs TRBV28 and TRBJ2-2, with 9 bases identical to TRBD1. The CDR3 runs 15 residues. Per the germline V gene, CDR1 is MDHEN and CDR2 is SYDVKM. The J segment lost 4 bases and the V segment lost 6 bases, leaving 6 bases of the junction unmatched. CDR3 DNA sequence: TGTGCCAGCAGGCTAAACAGGGGGCGCACCGGGGAGCTGTTTTTT. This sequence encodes CASRLNRGRTGELFF.

The CDR3 coding sequence is TGTGCCAGCAGTTATAGTTCCTCCCCCTATGGCTACACCTTC. Protein sequence: CASSYSSSPYGYTF. This sequence joins TRBV6-5 and TRBJ1-2, with D hard to call. V lost 3 bases, J lost 4 bases, and 12 bases lay in between. This CDR3 region has 14 residues. Looked up from germline, CDR1 is MNHEY and CDR2 is SVGAGI.

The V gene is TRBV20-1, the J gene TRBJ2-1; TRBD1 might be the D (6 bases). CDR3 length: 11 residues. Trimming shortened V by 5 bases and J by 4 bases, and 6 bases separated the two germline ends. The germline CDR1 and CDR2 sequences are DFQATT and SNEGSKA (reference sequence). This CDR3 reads CSAGQYNEQFF. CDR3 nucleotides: TGCAGTGCTGGACAGTACAATGAGCAGTTCTTC.

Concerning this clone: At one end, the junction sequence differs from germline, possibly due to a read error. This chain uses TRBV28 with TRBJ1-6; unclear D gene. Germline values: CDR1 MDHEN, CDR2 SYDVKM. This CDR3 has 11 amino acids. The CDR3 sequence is CASRQNSPLHF. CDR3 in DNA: TGTGCCAGCAGACAGAATTCGCCCCTCCACTTT.

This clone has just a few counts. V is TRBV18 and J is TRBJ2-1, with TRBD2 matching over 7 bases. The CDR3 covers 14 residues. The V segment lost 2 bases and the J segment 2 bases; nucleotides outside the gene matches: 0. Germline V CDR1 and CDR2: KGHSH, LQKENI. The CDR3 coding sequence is TGTGCCAGCTCACCAGGGACTACCTACAATGAGCAGTTCTTC. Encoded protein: CASSPGTTYNEQFF.

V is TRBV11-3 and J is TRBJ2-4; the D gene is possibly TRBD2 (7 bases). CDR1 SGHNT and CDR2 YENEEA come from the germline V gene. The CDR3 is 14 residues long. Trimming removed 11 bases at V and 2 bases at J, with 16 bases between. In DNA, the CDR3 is TGTGCCCACTGGGGGGGGGCAACCAAAAACATTCAGTACTTC. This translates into CAHWGGATKNIQYF.

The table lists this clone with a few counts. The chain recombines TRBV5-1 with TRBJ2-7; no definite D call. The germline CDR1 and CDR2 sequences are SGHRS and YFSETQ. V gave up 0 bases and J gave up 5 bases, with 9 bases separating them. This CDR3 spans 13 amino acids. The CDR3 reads CASSLGVSNEQYF. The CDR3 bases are TGCGCCAGCAGCTTGGGTGTGAGCAACGAGCAGTACTTC. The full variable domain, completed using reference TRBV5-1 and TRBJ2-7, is KAGVTQTPRYLIKTRGQQVTLSCSPISGHRSVSWYQQTPGQGLQFLFEYFSETQRNKGNFPGRFSGRQFSNSRSEMNVSTLELGDSALYLCASSLGVSNEQYFGPGTRLTVT.

CDR3 nucleotides: TGTGCCACCACTCTAGCGGGGGGGGCAGATACGCAGTATTTT. This gives the protein CATTLAGGADTQYF. The V gene is TRBV10-3, the J gene TRBJ2-3, with 12 bases matching TRBD2. The CDR3 contains 14 residues. The J segment lost 4 bases and the V segment lost 10 bases, leaving 6 bases of the junction unmatched. Germline CDR1 ENHRY, CDR2 SYGVKD.

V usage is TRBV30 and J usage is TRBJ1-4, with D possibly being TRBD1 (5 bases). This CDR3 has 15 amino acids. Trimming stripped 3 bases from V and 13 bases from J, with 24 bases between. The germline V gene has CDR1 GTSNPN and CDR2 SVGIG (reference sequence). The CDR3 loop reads CAWSRSRQSGSLLFF. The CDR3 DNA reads TGTGCCTGGAGCCGGTCTCGACAGTCCGGAAGTCTACTGTTTTTT.

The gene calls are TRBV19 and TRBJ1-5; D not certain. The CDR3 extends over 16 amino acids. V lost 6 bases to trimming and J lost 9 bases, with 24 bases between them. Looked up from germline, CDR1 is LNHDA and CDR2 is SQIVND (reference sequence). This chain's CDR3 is CASRDRSRGSTRPQHF. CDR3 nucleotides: TGTGCCAGTAGGGACCGCTCGCGGGGTTCCACGCGGCCCCAGCATTTT.

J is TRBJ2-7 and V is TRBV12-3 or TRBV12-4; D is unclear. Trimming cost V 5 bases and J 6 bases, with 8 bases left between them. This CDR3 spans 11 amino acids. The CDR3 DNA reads TGTGCCAGCAGTCCGTCCGTCGAGCAGTACTTC. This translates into CASSPSVEQYF.

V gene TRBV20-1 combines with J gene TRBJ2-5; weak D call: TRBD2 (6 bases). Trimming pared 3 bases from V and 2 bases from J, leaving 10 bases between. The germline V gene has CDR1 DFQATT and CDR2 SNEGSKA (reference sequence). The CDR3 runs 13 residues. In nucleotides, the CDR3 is TGCAGTGCTAGTACTGGGGGGCAAGAGACCCAGTACTTC. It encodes CSASTGGQETQYF.

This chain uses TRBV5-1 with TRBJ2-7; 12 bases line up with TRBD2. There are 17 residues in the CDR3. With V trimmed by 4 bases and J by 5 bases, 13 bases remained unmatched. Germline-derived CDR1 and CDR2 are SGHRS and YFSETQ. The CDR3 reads CASSPLPLLAGGDEQYF. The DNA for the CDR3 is TGCGCCAGCAGCCCATTACCGTTACTAGCGGGAGGAGACGAGCAGTACTTC. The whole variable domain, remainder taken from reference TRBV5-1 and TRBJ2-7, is KAGVTQTPRYLIKTRGQQVTLSCSPISGHRSVSWYQQTPGQGLQFLFEYFSETQRNKGNFPGRFSGRQFSNSRSEMNVSTLELGDSALYLCASSPLPLLAGGDEQYFGPGTRLTVT.